The sequence of this TCR beta chain was determined in a study of cytomegalovirus exposure and HLA in healthy donors. General study results and limits: Most subjects' HLA-A and HLA-B alleles were reportedly predicted from TCR beta sequences.

By its share, this clone is large. As yet, its antigen is unknown. This PCR relied on a set of 60 Vbeta primers and 13 Jbeta primers. The repertoire was sequenced with immunoSEQ multiplex PCR; TCRdb's copy has only in-frame clones and lacks some. The data hold under 250,000 clones, with more than 70% observed a single time. V lost 3 bases and J 2 bases, leaving 12 bases between the germline ends. The CDR3 is 15 residues long. Germline lookup yields CDR1 MDHEN and CDR2 SYDVKM. The rearrangement links TRBV28 to TRBJ2-3; maybe TRBD2 (7 bases). Input material: PBMCs. This TCR came from a human donor in good health. In nucleotides, the CDR3 is TGTGCCAGCAGTTTGGACAGCGGGACCACAGATACGCAGTATTTT. Protein: CASSLDSGTTDTQYF.